Reported below is one T cell receptor (beta chain). The CDR3 has 17 residues. Germline V gene data show CDR1 as SNHLY and CDR2 as FYNNEI. Trimming at V came to 2 bases and at J to 3 bases, leaving 7 bases not matched to a gene. The source of the sample is a study of blood T cell repertoires in COVID-19. Study context: There were acute and convalescent COVID-19 samples, and they came from the United States, Italy and Spain. T cells, B-cell-depleted T cells, or PBMCs provided the cDNA or gDNA that served as material.

Assay used: immunoSEQ multiplex PCR; TCRdb lists only in-frame clones, some missing. Of about 150,000 clones listed, roughly 80% are singletons. The V gene is TRBV2, the J gene TRBJ2-1; the match to TRBD2 covers 10 bases. The sequence was collected from a man aged 55-75 years with acute or convalescent COVID-19. The sequenced sample was peripheral blood. Here the CDR3 DNA reads TGTGCCAGCAGTGAAAGGGCTAGCGGGAGAAGCTACAATGAGCAGTTCTTC. Translating gives CASSERASGRSYNEQFF.